The 2 T cell receptor beta chains given below trace back to one sample, sequenced in a study of cytomegalovirus exposure and HLA in healthy donors. 13 Jbeta primers and 60 Vbeta primers were used for the PCR. Method: immunoSEQ multiplex PCR; TCRdb's copy keeps in-frame clones and lacks some. The sample includes approximately 150,000 clones, 80% of them seen just once. Specimen: PBMCs. These TCRs come from a woman aged 25 to 39 in good health and CMV-seronegative.

This clone was observed a few times. This CDR3 reads CAYGLEYEQYF. CDR3 in DNA: TGTGCCTACGGACTAGAATACGAGCAGTACTTC. V usage is TRBV30 and J usage is TRBJ2-7; 7 bases agree with TRBD2. The ends lost 7 bases at V and 4 bases at J; junction bases unmatched: 4. Germline V CDR1 and CDR2: GTSNPN, SVGIG (reference sequence). The CDR3 length is 11 residues.

This clone was recorded a few times. This chain links TRBV30 with TRBJ1-1; D gene ambiguous. V lost 1 base, J lost 5 bases, and 5 bases lay in between. This CDR3 has 11 residues. The germline V gene has CDR1 GTSNPN and CDR2 SVGIG (reference sequence). The CDR3 loop reads CAWSGRTEAFF. CDR3 nucleotide sequence: TGTGCCTGGAGTGGGAGAACTGAAGCTTTCTTT. The full variable domain, its missing parts supplied by reference TRBV30 and TRBJ1-1, is SQTIHQWPATLVQPVGSPLSLECTVEGTSNPNLYWYRQAAGRGLQLLFYSVGIGQISSEVPQNLSASRPQDRQFILSSKKLLLSDSGFYLCAWSGRTEAFFGQGTRLTVV.